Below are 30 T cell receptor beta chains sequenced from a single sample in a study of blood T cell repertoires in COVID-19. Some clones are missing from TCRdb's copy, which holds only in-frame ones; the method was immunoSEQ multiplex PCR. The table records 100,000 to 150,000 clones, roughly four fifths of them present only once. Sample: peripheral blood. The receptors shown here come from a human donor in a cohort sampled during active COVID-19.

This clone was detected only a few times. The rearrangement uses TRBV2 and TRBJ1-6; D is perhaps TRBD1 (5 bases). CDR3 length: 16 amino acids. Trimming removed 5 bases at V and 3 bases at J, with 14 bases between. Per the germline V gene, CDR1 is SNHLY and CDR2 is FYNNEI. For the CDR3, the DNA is TGTGCCAGCAGTTACCTACAGGCGGACTATAATTCACCCCTCCACTTT. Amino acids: CASSYLQADYNSPLHF.

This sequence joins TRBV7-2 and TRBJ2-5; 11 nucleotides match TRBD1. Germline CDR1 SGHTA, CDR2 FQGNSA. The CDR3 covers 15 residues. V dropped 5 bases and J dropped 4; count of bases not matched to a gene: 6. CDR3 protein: CASSPRTGGGETQYF. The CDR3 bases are TGTGCCAGCAGCCCCCGGACAGGGGGCGGAGAGACCCAGTACTTC.

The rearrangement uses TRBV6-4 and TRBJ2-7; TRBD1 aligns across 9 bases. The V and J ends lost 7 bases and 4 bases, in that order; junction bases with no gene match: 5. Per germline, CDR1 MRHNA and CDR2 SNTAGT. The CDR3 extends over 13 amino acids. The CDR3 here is CASIAGQGYEQYF. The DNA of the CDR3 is TGTGCCAGCATAGCCGGACAGGGGTACGAGCAGTACTTC.

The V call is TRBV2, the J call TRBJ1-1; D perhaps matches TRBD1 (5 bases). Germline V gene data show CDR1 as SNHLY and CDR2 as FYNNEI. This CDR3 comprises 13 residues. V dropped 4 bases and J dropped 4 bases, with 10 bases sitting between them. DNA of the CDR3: TGTGCCAGCAGTGGACCGGGGGGCACTGAAGCTTTCTTT. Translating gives CASSGPGGTEAFF. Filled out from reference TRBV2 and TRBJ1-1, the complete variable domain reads EPEVTQTPSHQVTQMGQEVILRCVPISNHLYFYWYRQILGQKVEFLVSFYNNEISEKSEIFDDQFSVERPDGSNFTLKIRSTKLEDSAMYFCASSGPGGTEAFFGQGTRLTVV.

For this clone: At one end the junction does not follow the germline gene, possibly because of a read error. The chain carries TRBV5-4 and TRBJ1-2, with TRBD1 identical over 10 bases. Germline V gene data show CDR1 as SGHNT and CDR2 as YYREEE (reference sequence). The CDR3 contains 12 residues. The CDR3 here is CASSLVGDRGAF. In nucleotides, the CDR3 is TGTGCCAGCAGCTTGGTAGGGGACAGGGGCGCCTTC.

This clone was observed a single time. The CDR3, as DNA: TGTGCCAGCAGTTACGATTCGGATCAGCCCCAGCATTTT. Amino acid sequence: CASSYDSDQPQHF. The chain has TRBV6-6 and TRBJ1-5; D ambiguous. CDR1 and CDR2 (germline): MNHNY, SVGAGI (reference sequence). Trimming stripped 2 bases from V and 5 bases from J, with 7 bases between. The CDR3 covers 13 residues.

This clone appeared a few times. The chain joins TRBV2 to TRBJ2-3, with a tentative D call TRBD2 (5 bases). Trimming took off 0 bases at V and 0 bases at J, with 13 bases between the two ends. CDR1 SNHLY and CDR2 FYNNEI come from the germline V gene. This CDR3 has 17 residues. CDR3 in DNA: TGTGCCAGCAGTGAAGCTGGGTTTGGCGGGAGCACAGATACGCAGTATTTT. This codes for CASSEAGFGGSTDTQYF.

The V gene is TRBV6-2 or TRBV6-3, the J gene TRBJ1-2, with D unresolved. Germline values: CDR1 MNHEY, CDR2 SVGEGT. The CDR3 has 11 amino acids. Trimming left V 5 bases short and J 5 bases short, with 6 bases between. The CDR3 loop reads CASSGLYGYTF. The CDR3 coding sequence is TGTGCCAGCAGTGGACTGTATGGCTACACCTTC.

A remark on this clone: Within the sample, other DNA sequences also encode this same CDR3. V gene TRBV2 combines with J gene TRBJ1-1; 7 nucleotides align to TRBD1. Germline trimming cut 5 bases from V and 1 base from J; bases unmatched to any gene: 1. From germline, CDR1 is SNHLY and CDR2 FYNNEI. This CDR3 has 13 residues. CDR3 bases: TGTGCCAGCAGTAGACAGGGGAACACTGAAGCTTTCTTT. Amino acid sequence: CASSRQGNTEAFF.

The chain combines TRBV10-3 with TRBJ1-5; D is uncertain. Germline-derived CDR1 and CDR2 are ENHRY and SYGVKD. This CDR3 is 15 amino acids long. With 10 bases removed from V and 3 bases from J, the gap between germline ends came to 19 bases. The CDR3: CASQGGSTNNQPQHF. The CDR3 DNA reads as TGTGCCAGCCAAGGAGGGAGCACCAACAATCAGCCCCAGCATTTT.

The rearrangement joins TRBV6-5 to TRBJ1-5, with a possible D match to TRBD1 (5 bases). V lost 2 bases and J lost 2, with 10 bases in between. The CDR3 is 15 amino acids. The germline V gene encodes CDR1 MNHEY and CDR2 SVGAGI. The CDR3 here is CASSYGGAGNQPQHF. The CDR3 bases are TGTGCCAGCAGTTACGGAGGGGCAGGCAATCAGCCCCAGCATTTT.

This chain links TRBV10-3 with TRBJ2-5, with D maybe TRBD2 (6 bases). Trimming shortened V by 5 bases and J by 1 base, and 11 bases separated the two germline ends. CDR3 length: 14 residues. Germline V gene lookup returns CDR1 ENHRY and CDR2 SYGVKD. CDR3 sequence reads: CAISKGTLQETQYF. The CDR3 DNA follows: TGTGCCATCAGTAAAGGGACTCTCCAAGAGACCCAGTACTTC.

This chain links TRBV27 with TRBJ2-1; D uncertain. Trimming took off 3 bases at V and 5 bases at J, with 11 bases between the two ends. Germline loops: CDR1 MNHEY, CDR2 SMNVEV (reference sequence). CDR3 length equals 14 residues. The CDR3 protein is CASSFRVPHNEQFF. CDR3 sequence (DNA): TGTGCCAGCAGTTTCCGGGTTCCCCACAATGAGCAGTTCTTC.

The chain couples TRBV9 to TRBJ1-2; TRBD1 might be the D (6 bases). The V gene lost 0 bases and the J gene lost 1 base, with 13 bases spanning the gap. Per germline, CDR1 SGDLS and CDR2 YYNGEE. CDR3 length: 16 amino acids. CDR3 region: CASSVGDTYYNYGYTF. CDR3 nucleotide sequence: TGTGCCAGCAGCGTAGGGGACACCTATTATAACTATGGCTACACCTTC.

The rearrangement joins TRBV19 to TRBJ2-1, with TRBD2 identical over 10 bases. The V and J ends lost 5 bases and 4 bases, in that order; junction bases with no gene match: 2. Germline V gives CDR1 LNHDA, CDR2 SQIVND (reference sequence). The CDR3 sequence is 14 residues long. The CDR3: CASSPTSGYNEQFF. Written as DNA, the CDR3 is TGTGCCAGTAGTCCGACTAGCGGGTACAATGAGCAGTTCTTC.

This chain's CDR3 is CASSHLRDRAYEQYF. For the CDR3, the DNA is TGCGCCAGCAGTCACCTCCGGGACAGGGCCTACGAGCAGTACTTC. The chain combines TRBV23-1 with TRBJ2-7, with TRBD1 identical over 9 bases. TRBV23-1 is classed as an ORF, of uncertain function. The trim removed 3 bases at V and 2 bases at J, leaving 5 bases unmatched. The CDR3 is 15 residues long.

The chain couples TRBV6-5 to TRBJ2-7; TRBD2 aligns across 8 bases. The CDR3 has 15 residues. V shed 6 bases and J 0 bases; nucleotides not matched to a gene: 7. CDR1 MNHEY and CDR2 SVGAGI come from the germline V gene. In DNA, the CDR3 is TGTGCCAGCAGAGGTCCTGGGACTAGCTCCTACGAGCAGTACTTC. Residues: CASRGPGTSSYEQYF.

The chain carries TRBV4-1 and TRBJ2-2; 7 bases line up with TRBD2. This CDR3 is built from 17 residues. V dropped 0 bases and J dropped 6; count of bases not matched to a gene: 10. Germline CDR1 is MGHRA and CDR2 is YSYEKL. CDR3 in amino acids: CASSQDLGGVPSGELFF. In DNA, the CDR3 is TGCGCCAGCAGCCAAGATTTGGGGGGGGTACCCTCCGGGGAGCTGTTTTTT.

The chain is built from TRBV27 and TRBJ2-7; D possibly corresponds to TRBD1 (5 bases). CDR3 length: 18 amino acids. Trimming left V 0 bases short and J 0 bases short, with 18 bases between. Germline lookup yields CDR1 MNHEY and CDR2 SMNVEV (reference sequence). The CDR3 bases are TGTGCCAGCAGTTTATCTTCCTCCACAGGAACCTCCTCCTACGAGCAGTACTTC. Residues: CASSLSSSTGTSSYEQYF.

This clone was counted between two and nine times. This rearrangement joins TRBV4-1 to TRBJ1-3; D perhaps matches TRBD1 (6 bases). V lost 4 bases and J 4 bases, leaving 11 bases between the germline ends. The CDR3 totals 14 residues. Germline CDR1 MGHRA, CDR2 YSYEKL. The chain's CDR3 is CASSLGQGGNTIYF. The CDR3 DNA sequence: TGCGCCAGCAGCCTAGGGCAGGGGGGAAACACCATATATTTT.

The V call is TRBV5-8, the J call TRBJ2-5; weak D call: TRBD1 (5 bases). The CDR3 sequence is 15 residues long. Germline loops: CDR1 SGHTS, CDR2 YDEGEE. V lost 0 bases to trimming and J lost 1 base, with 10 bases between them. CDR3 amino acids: CASSLVGQGQETQYF. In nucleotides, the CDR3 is TGTGCCAGCAGCTTGGTAGGGCAGGGCCAAGAGACCCAGTACTTC. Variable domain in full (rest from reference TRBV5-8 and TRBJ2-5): EAGVTQSPTHLIKTRGQQATLRCSPISGHTSVYWYQQALGLGLQFLLWYDEGEERNRGNFPPRFSGRQFPNYSSELNVNALELEDSALYLCASSLVGQGQETQYFGPGTRLLVL.

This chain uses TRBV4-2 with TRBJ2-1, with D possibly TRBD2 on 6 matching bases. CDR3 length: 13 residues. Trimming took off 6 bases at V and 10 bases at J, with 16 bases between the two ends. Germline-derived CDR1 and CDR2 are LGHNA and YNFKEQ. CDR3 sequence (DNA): TGTGCCAGCAGGGGCGGGGAGACTACCGAGCAGTTCTTC. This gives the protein CASRGGETTEQFF.

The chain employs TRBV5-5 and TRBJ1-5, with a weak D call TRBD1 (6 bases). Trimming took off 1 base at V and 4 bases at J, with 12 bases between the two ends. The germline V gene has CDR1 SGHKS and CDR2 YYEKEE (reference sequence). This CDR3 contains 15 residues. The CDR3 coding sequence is TGTGCCAGCAGCTTGATGCAGGGGCCTAATCAGCCCCAGCATTTT. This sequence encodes CASSLMQGPNQPQHF. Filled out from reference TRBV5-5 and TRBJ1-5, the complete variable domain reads DAGVTQSPTHLIKTRGQQVTLRCSPISGHKSVSWYQQVLGQGPQFIFQYYEKEERGRGNFPDRFSARQFPNYSSELNVNALLLGDSALYLCASSLMQGPNQPQHFGDGTRLSIL.

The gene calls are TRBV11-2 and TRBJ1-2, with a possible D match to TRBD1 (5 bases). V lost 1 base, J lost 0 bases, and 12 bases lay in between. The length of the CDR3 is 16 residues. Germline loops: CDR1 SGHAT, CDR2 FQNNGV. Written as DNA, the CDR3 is TGTGCCAGCAGCTTAGGGCGCAGGGAATCTAACTATGGCTACACCTTC. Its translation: CASSLGRRESNYGYTF.

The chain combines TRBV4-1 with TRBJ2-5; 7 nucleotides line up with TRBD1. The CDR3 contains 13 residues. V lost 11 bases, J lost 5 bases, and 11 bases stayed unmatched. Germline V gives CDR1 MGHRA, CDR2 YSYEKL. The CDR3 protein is CASAQGLGETQYF. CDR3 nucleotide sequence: TGCGCCTCAGCACAGGGGCTGGGGGAGACCCAGTACTTC.

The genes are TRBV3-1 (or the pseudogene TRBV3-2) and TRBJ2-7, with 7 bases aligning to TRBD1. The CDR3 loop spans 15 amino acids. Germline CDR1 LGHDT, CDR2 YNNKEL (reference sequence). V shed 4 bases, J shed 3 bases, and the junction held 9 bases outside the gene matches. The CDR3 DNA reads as TGTGCCAGCAGCCCTGCGGACAGGCCATTCTACGAGCAGTACTTC. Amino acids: CASSPADRPFYEQYF.

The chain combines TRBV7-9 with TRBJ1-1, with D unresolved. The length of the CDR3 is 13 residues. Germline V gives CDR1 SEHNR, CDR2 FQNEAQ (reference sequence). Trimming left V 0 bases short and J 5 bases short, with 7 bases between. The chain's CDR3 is CASSLAEFTEAFF. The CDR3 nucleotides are TGTGCCAGCAGCTTAGCCGAGTTTACTGAAGCTTTCTTT.

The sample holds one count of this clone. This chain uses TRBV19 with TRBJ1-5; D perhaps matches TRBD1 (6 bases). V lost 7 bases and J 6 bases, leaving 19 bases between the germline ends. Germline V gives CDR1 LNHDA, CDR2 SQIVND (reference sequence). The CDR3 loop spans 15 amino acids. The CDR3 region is CASNQQGGKSQPQHF. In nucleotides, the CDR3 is TGTGCCAGTAACCAACAGGGTGGAAAAAGTCAGCCCCAGCATTTT.

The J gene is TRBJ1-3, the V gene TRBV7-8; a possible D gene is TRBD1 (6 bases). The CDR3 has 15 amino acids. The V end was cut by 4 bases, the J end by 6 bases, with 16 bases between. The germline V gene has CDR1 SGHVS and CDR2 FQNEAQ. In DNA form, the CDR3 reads TGTGCCAGCAGCTCCGGACAGCGGATGAAAAACACCATATATTTT. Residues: CASSSGQRMKNTIYF. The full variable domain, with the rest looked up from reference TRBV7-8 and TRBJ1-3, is GAGVSQSPRYKVAKRGQDVALRCDPISGHVSLFWYQQALGQGPEFLTYFQNEAQLDKSGLPSDRFFAERPEGSVSTLKIQRTQQEDSAVYLCASSSGQRMKNTIYFGEGSWLTVV.

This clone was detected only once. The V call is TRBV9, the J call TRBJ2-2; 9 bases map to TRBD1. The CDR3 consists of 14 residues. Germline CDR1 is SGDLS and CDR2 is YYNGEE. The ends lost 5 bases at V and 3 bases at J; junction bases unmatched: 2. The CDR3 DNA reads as TGTGCCAGCAGGGGACAGGGCTACACCGGGGAGCTGTTTTTT. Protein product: CASRGQGYTGELFF.